This TCR beta chain was captured in a study of T cell repertoires in cytomegalovirus infection. Overall study context: Evidence of both CMV infection and a matching HLA type came from public TCR beta signatures.

This clonotype appeared a few times. Its antigen is undetermined. Trimming left V 7 bases short and J 0 bases short, with 12 bases between. Germline V gene sequence: CDR1 SQVTM, CDR2 ANQGSEA. This CDR3 contains 13 residues. TCRdb ran MiXCR on the reads and lists one entry per CDR3 protein. Of hundreds of thousands of distinct CDR3 sequences in the sample, roughly a tenth were seen once. Findings and caveats of the study: In two of eight donors, the top clonotype was HLA-C-restricted CMV-specific. Carriers of CMV and the relevant HLA type were discriminated by public TCR beta frequency.

The sequencing input was PBMCs. The TCR was taken from a human donor in good health (CMV status not recorded). Some clones in this sample may be carry-over from other donors' samples. This chain joins TRBV29-1 and TRBJ1-1; a possible D gene is TRBD1 (6 bases). DNA of the CDR3: TGCAGCGCCTCGGGACAAATGAACACTGAAGCTTTCTTT. Translating it yields CSASGQMNTEAFF.